The clone carrying this T cell receptor (beta chain) was counted between two and nine times. Its antigen remains unidentified. This sample was taken from a study of early T cells in non-severe SARS-CoV-2 infection. Across the study: Sequencing of bulk RNA from unsorted whole blood was done, without chain pairing.

Germline V CDR1 and CDR2: KGHSH, LQKENI. V shed 4 bases and J shed 4 bases, with 20 bases lying between them. This CDR3 has 17 residues. Whole-study results and caveats: There was a bias toward anti-spike CD8 responses in VDJdb matching, which missed private and CD4 specificities.

Attachment of unique molecular identifiers to individual cDNA molecules was performed. One entry per CDR3 protein, called by TCRdb with MiXCR from the 5' RACE reads. This table holds some 61,000 distinct CDR3 sequences, roughly 10% found once. V is TRBV18 and J is TRBJ1-3; a possible D gene is TRBD1 (6 bases). Material for sequencing was whole blood. This TCR was recovered from an adult who was a healthcare worker with PCR-confirmed SARS-CoV-2 infection or an uninfected control (not recorded which). The CDR3 spells CASSLRNTDSPGNTIYF. The CDR3 coding sequence is TGTGCCAGCTCACTTCGAAACACGGACAGCCCAGGAAACACCATATATTTT.